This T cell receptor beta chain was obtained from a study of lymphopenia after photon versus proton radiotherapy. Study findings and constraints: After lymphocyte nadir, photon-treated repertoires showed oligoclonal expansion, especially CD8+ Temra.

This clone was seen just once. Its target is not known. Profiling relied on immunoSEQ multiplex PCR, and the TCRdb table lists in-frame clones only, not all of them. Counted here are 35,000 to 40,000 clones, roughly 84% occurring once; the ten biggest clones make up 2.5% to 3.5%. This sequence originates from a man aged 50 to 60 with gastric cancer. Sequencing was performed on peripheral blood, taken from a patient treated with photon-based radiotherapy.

CDR3 in amino acids: CASWTRLAGSSSYEQYF. The CDR3 nucleotides read TGTGCCAGTTGGACTCGGCTAGCGGGATCGAGCTCCTACGAGCAGTACTTC. The chain has TRBV2 and TRBJ2-7; 9 positions agree with TRBD2. V shed 9 bases, J shed 0 bases, and the junction held 15 bases outside the gene matches. The CDR3 is 17 residues long. Germline CDR1 and CDR2: SNHLY and FYNNEI.